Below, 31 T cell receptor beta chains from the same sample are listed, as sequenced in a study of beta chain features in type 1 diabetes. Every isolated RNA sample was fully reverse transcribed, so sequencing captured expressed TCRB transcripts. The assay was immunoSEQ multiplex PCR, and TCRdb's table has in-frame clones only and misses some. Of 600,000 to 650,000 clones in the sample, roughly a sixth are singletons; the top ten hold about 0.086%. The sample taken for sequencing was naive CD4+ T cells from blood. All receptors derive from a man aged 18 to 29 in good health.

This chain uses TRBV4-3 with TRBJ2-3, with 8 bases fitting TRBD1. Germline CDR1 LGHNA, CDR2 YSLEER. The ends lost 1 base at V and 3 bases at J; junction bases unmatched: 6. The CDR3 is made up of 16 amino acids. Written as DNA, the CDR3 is TGCGCCAGCAGCCAAGTAGTCAGGGGGCTAACAGATACGCAGTATTTT. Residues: CASSQVVRGLTDTQYF.

Written as DNA, the CDR3 is TGTGCCAGCAGTGAACAGGGTTCTGGAAACACCATATATTTT. This gives the protein CASSEQGSGNTIYF. The V call is TRBV4-2, the J call TRBJ1-3; a weak D match, TRBD1 (6 bases). There are 14 residues in the CDR3. Trimming removed 6 bases at V and 1 base at J, with 10 bases between. CDR1 and CDR2 from the germline V gene are LGHNA and YNFKEQ.

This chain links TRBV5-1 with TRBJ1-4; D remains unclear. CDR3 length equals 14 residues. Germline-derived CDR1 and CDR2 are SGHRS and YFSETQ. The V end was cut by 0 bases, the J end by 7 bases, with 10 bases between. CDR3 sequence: CASSLGAGREKLFF. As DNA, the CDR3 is TGCGCCAGCAGCTTGGGTGCCGGGCGTGAAAAACTGTTTTTT.

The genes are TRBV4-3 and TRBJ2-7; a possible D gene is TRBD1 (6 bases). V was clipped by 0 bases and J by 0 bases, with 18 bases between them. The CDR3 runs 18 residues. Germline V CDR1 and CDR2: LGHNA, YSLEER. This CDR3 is CASSQEKIWGPGSYEQYF. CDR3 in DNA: TGCGCCAGCAGCCAAGAAAAAATTTGGGGGCCGGGCTCCTACGAGCAGTACTTC.

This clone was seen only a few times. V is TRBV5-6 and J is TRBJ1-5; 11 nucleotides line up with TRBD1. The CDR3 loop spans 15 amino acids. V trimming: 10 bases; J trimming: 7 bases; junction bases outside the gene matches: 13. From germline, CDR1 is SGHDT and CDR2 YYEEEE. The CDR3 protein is CAAVEDRGRGQPQHF. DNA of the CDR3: TGTGCCGCGGTAGAGGACAGGGGGCGAGGGCAGCCCCAGCATTTT.

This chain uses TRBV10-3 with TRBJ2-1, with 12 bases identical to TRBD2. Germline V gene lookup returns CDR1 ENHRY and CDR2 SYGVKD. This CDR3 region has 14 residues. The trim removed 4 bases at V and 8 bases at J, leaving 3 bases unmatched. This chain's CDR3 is CAISGTSGADEQFF. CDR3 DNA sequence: TGTGCCATCAGTGGGACTAGCGGGGCGGATGAGCAGTTCTTC.

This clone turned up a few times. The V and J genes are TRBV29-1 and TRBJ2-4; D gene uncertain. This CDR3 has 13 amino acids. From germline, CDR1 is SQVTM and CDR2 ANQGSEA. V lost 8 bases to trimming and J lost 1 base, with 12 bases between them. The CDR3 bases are TGCAGCCCCACCGAGTCTGCCAAAAACATTCAGTACTTC. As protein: CSPTESAKNIQYF.

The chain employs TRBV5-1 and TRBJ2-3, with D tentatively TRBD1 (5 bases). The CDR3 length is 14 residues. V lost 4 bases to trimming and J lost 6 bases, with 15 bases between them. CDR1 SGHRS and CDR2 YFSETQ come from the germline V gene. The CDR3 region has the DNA TGCGCCAGCAGCCCAGGAGCACCAGGGGATACGCAGTATTTT. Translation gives CASSPGAPGDTQYF. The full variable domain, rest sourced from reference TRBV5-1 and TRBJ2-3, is KAGVTQTPRYLIKTRGQQVTLSCSPISGHRSVSWYQQTPGQGLQFLFEYFSETQRNKGNFPGRFSGRQFSNSRSEMNVSTLELGDSALYLCASSPGAPGDTQYFGPGTRLTVL.

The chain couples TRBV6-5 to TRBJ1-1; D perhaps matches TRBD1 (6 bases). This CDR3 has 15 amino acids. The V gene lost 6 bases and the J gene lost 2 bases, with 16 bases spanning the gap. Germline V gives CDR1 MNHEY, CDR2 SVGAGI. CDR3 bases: TGTGCCAGCAGGAATCGAGGGGGGAAAAACACTGAAGCTTTCTTT. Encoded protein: CASRNRGGKNTEAFF.

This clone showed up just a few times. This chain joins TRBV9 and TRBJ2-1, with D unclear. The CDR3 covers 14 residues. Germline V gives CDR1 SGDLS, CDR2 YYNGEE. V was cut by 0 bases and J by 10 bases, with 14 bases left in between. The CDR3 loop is CASSVAPVGNEQFF. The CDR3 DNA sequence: TGTGCCAGCAGCGTAGCCCCAGTGGGCAACGAGCAGTTCTTC.

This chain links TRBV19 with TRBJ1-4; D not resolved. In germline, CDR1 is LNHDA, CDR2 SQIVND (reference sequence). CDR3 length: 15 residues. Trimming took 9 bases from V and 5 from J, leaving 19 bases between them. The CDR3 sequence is CASTGRTARNEKLFF. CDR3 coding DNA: TGTGCCAGCACTGGGAGGACGGCAAGAAATGAAAAACTGTTTTTT.

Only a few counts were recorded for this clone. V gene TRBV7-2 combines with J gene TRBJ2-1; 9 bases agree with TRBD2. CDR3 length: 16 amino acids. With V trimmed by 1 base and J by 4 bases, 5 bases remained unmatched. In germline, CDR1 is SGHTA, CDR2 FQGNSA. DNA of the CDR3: TGTGCCAGCAGCTTAGATGCGACTAGCGGATACAATGAGCAGTTCTTC. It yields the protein CASSLDATSGYNEQFF.

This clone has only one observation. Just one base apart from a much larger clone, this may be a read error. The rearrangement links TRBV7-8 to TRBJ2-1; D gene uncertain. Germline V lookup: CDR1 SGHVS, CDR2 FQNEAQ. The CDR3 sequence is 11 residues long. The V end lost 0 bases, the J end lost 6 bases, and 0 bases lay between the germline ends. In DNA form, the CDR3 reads TGTGCCAGCAGCTTAGCCAATGAGCAGTTCTTC. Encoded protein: CASSLANEQFF.

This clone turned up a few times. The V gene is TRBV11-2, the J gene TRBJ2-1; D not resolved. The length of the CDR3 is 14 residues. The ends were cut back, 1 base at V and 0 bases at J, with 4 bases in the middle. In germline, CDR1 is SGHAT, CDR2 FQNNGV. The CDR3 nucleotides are TGTGCCAGCAGCTTAGTGGCCTCCTACAATGAGCAGTTCTTC. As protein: CASSLVASYNEQFF.

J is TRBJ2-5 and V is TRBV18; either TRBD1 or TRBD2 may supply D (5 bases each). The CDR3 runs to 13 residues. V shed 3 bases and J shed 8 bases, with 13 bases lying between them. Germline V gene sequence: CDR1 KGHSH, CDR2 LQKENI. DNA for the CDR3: TGTGCCAGCTCACCCGGACTTGGGGCCACCCAGTACTTC. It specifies CASSPGLGATQYF.

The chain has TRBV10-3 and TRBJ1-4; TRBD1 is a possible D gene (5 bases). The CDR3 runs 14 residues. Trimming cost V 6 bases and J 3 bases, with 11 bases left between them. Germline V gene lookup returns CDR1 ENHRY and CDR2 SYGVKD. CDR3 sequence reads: CAIRDTAPNEKLFF. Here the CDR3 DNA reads TGTGCCATCAGGGACACCGCCCCTAATGAAAAACTGTTTTTT.

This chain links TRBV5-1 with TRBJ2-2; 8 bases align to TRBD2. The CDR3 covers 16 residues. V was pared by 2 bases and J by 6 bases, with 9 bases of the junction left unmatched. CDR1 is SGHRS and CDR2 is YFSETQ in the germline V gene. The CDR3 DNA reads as TGCGCCAGCAGCTTCAAGACTAGCGAGAGGGCCGGGGAGCTGTTTTTT. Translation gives CASSFKTSERAGELFF.

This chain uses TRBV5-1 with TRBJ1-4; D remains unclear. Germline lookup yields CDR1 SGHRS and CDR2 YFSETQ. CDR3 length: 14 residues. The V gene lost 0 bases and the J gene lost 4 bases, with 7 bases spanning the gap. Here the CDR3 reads CASSLDSYNEKLFF. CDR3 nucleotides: TGCGCCAGCAGCTTGGATAGCTATAATGAAAAACTGTTTTTT.

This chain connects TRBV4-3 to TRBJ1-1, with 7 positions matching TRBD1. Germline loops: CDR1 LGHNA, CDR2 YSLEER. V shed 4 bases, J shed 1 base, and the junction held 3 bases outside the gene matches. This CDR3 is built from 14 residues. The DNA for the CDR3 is TGCGCCAGCAGCCCGGGACAGACGAACACTGAAGCTTTCTTT. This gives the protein CASSPGQTNTEAFF.

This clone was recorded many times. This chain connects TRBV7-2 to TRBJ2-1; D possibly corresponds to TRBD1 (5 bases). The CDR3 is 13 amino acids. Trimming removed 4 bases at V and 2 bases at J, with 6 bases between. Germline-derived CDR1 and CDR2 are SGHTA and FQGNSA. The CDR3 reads CASSSTAYNEQFF. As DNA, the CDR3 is TGTGCCAGCAGCTCGACAGCCTACAATGAGCAGTTCTTC. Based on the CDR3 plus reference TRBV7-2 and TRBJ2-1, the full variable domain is GAGVSQSPSNKVTEKGKDVELRCDPISGHTALYWYRQSLGQGLEFLIYFQGNSAPDKSGLPSDRFSAERTGGSVSTLTIQRTQQEDSAVYLCASSSTAYNEQFFGPGTRLTVL.

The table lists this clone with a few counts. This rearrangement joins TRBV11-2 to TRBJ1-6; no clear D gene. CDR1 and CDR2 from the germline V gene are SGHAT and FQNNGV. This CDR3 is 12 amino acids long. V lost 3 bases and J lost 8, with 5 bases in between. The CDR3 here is CASSFTYSPLHF. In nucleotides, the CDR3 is TGTGCCAGCAGCTTTACTTATTCACCCCTCCACTTT. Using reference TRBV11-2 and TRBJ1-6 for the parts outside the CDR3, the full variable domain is EAGVAQSPRYKIIEKRQSVAFWCNPISGHATLYWYQQILGQGPKLLIQFQNNGVVDDSQLPKDRFSAERLKGVDSTLKIQPAKLEDSAVYLCASSFTYSPLHFGNGTRLTVT.

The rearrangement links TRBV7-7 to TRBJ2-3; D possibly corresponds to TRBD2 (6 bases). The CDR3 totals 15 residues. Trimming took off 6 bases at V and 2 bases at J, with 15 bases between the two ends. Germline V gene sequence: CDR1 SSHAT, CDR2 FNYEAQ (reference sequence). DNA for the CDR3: TGTGCCAGCAGTCTAGAGGGCGGGAACACAGATACGCAGTATTTT. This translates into CASSLEGGNTDTQYF.

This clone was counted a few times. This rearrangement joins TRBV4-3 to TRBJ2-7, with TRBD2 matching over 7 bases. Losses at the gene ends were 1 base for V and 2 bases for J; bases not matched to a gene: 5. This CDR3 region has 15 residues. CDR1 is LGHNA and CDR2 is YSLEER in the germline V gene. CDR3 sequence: CASSQVLADTYEQYF. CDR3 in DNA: TGCGCCAGCAGCCAAGTTCTAGCGGACACCTACGAGCAGTACTTC.

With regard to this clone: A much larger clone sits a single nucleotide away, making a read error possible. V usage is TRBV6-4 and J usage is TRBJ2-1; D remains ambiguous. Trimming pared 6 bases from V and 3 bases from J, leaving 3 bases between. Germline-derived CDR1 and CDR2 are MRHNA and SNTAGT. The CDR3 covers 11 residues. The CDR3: CASRGYNEQFF. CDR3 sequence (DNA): TGTGCCAGCAGGGGCTACAATGAGCAGTTCTTC.

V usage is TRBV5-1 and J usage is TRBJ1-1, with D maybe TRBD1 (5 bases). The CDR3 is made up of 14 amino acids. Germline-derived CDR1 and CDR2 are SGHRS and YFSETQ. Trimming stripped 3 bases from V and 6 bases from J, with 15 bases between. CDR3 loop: CASSSGLKLPEAFF. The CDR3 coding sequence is TGCGCCAGCAGCTCGGGACTGAAACTGCCTGAAGCTTTCTTT.

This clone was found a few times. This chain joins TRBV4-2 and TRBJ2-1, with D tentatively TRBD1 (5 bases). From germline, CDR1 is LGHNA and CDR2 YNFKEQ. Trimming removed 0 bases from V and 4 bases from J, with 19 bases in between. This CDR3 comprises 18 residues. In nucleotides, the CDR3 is TGTGCCAGCAGCCAAGAGGGGCAAGGCAGGGCTCCATACAATGAGCAGTTCTTC. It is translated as CASSQEGQGRAPYNEQFF.

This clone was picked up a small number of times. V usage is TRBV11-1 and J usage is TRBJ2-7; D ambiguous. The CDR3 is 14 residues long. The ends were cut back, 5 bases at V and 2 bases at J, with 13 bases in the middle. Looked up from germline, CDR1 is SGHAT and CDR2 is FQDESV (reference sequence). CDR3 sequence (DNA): TGTGCCAGCAGCCTTTCGACAAGACCCTACGAGCAGTACTTC. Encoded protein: CASSLSTRPYEQYF.

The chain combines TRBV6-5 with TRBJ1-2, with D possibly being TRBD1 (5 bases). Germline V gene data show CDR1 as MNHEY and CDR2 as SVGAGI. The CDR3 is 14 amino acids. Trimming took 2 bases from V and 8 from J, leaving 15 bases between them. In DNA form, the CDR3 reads TGTGCCAGCAGTTACGGCCGGGGCCAGCGGGGCTACACCTTC. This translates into CASSYGRGQRGYTF.

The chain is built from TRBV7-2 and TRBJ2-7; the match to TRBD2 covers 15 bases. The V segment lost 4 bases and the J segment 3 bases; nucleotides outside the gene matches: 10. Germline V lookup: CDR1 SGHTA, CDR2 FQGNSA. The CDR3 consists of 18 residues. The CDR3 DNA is TGTGCCAGCAGCTCCCGATCCGGGACTAGCGGGAGGCACTACGAGCAGTACTTC. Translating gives CASSSRSGTSGRHYEQYF.

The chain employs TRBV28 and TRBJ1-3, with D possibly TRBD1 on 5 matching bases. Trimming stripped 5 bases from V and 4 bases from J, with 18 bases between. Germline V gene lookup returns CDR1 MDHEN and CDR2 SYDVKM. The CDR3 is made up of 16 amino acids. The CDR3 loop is CASSRSLGGRGNTIYF. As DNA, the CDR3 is TGTGCCAGCAGTAGGAGTTTGGGGGGGAGAGGAAACACCATATATTTT.

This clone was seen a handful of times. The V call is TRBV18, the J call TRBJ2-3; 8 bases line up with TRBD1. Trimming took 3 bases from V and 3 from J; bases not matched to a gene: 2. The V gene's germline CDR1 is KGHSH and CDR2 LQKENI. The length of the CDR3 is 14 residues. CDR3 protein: CASSPGQGTDTQYF. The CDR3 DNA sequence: TGTGCCAGCTCACCCGGACAGGGTACAGATACGCAGTATTTT.